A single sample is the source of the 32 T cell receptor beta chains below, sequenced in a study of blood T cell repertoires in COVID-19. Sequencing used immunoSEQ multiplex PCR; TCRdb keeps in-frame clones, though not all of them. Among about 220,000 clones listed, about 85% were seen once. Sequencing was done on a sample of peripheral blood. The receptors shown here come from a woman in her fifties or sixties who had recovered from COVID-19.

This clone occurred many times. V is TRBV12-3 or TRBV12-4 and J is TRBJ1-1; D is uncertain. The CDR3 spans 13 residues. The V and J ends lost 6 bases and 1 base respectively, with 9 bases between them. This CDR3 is CASRLTANTEAFF. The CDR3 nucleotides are TGTGCCAGCAGGCTAACAGCGAACACTGAAGCTTTCTTT.

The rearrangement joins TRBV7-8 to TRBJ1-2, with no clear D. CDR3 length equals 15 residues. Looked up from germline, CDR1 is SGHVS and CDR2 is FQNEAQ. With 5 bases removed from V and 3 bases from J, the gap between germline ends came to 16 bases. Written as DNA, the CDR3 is TGTGCCAGCAGCCGCAACGCGGGCTTCGACTATGGCTACACCTTC. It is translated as CASSRNAGFDYGYTF.

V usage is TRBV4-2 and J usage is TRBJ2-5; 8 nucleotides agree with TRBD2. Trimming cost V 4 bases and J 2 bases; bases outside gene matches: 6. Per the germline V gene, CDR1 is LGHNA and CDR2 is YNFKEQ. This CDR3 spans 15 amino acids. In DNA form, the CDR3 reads TGTGCCAGCAGCCCCGGGGGGGAGCGGCAAGAGACCCAGTACTTC. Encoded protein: CASSPGGERQETQYF.

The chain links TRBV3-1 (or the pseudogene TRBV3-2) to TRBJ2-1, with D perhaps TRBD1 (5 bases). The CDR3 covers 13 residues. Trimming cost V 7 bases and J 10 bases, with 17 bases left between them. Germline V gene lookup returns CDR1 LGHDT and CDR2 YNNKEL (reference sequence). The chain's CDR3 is CASTIRGAGEQFF. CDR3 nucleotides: TGTGCCAGCACCATACGTGGGGCCGGGGAGCAGTTCTTC.

The CDR3 DNA is TGCGCCAGCAGCTCTAAATGGGAGCAGTTCTTC. Amino acids: CASSSKWEQFF. This chain joins TRBV5-1 and TRBJ2-1; D ambiguous. Germline V gene sequence: CDR1 SGHRS, CDR2 YFSETQ. The CDR3 extends over 11 amino acids. The V end was cut by 3 bases, the J end by 10 bases, with 8 bases between.

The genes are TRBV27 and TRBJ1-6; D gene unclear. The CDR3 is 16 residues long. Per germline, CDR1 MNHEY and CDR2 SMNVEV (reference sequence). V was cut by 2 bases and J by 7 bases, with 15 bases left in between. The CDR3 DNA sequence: TGTGCCAGCAGTTTAATTCCCGGAGGGCAAAATTCACCCCTCCACTTT. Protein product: CASSLIPGGQNSPLHF.

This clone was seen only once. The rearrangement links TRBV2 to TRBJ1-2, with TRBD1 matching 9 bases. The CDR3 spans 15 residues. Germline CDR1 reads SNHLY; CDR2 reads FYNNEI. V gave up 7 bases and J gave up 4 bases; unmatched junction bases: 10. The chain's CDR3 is CASTFPGQGPYGYTF. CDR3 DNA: TGTGCCAGCACTTTTCCGGGACAGGGACCCTATGGCTACACCTTC.

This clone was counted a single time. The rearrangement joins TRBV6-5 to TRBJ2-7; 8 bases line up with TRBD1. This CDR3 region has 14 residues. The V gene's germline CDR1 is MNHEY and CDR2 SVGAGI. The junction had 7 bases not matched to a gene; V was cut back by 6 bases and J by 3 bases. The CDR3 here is CASSLTGGIYEQYF. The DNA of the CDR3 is TGTGCCAGCAGCCTCACAGGGGGGATCTACGAGCAGTACTTC.

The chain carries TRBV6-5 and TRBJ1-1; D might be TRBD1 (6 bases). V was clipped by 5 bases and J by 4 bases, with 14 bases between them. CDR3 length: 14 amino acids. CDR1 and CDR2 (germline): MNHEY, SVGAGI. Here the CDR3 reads CASSLDRLITEAFF. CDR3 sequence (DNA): TGTGCCAGCAGTCTCGACAGGTTGATCACTGAAGCTTTCTTT.

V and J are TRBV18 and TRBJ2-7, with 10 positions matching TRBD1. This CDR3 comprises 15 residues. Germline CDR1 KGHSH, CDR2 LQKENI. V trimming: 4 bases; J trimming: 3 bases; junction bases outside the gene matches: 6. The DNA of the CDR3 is TGTGCCAGCTCACTGTACGGGGACAGGGGCTACGAGCAGTACTTC. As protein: CASSLYGDRGYEQYF.

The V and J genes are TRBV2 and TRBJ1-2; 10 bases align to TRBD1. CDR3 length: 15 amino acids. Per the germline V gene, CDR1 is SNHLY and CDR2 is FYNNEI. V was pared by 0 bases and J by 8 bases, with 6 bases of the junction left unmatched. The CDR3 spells CASSEATGGAGGYTF. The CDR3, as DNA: TGTGCCAGCAGTGAAGCGACAGGGGGCGCGGGGGGCTACACCTTC.

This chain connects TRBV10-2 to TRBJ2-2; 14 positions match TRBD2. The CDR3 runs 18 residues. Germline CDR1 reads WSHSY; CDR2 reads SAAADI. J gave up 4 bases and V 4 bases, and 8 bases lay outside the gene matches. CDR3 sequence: CASSGTSGGLRSTGELFF. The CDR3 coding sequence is TGCGCCAGCAGTGGGACTAGCGGGGGGCTGCGAAGCACCGGGGAGCTGTTTTTT.

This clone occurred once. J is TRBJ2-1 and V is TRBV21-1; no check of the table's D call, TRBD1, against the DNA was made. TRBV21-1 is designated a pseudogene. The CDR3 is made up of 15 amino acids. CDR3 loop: CASSKPGQGYNEQFF. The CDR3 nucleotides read TGTGCCAGCAGCAAACCGGGACAGGGGTACAATGAGCAGTTCTTC.

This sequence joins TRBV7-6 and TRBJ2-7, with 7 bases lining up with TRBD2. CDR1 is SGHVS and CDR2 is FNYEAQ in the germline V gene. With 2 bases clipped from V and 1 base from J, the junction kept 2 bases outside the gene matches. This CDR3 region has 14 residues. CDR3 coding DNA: TGTGCCAGCAGCTTAACGGGGGGTTCCTACGAGCAGTACTTC. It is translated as CASSLTGGSYEQYF.

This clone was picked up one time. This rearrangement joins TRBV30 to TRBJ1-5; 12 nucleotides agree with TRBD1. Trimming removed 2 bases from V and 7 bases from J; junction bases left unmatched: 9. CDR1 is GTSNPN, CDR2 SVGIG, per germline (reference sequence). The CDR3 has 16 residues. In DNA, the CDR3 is TGTGCCTGGAGTACCCGGGACAGGGGGCTGTGGCAGCCCCAGCATTTT. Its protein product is CAWSTRDRGLWQPQHF.

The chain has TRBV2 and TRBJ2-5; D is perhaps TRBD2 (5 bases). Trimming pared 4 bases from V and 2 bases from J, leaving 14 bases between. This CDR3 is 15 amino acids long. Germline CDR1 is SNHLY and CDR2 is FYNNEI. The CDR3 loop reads CASSGTPSPQETQYF. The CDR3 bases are TGTGCCAGCAGTGGGACTCCTAGCCCTCAAGAGACCCAGTACTTC.

The CDR3 loop reads CASSAEGNQPQHF. CDR3 DNA: TGTGCCAGCAGTGCGGAGGGCAATCAGCCCCAGCATTTT. This chain connects TRBV2 to TRBJ1-5; no firm D call. This CDR3 spans 13 amino acids. Between the trimmed V and J ends, which lost 4 bases and 2 bases, there was a span of 6 bases. Germline V gives CDR1 SNHLY, CDR2 FYNNEI.

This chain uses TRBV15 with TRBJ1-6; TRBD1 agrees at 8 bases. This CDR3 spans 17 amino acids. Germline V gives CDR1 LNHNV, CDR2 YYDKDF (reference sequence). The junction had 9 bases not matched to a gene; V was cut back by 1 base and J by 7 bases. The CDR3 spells CATSRAQGVGENSPLHF. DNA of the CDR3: TGTGCCACCAGCAGAGCACAGGGGGTTGGTGAGAATTCACCCCTCCACTTT.

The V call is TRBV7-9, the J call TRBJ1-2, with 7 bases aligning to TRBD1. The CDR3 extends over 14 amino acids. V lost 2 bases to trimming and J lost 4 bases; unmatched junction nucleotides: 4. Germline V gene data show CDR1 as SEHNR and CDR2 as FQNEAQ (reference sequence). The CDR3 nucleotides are TGTGCCAGCAGCTTAAACAGGGGTGGCTATGGCTACACCTTC. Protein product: CASSLNRGGYGYTF.

The CDR3 protein is CASSLGRLAGGIDTQYF. CDR3 bases: TGTGCCAGCAGCTTGGGTAGACTAGCGGGGGGGATAGATACGCAGTATTTT. The rearrangement links TRBV7-6 to TRBJ2-3; 14 positions match TRBD2. Germline V gene lookup returns CDR1 SGHVS and CDR2 FNYEAQ. Trimming cost V 3 bases and J 5 bases; bases outside gene matches: 7. The CDR3 totals 17 residues.

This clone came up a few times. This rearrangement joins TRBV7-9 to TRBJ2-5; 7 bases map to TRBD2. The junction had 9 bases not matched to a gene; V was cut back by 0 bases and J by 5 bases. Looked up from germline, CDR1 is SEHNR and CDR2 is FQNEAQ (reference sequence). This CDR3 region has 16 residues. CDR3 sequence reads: CASSLAGLAARETQYF. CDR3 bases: TGTGCCAGCAGCTTAGCGGGGCTAGCGGCTCGGGAGACCCAGTACTTC.

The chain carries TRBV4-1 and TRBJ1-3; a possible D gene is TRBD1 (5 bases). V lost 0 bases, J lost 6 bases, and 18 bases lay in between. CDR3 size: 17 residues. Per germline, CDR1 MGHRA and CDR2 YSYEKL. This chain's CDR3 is CASSQEFEDLGPNTIYF. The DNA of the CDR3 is TGCGCCAGCAGCCAAGAGTTTGAAGATTTGGGGCCAAACACCATATATTTT.

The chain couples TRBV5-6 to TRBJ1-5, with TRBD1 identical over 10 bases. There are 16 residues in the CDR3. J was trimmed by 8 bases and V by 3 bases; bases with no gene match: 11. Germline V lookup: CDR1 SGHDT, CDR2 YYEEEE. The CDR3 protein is CASSSNNWDRGKPQHF. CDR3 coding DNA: TGTGCCAGCAGCTCTAACAATTGGGACAGGGGTAAGCCCCAGCATTTT.

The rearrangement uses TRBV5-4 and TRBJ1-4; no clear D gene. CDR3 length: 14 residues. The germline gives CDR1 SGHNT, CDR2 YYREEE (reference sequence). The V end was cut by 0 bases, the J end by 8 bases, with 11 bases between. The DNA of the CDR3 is TGTGCCAGCAGCTTGGTGGGCGATGGCGAAAAACTGTTTTTT. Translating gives CASSLVGDGEKLFF.

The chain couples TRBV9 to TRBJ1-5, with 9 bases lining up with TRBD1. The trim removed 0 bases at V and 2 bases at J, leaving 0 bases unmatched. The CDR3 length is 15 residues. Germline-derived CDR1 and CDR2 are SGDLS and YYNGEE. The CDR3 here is CASSVGTGGNQPQHF. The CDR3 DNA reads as TGTGCCAGCAGCGTAGGGACAGGGGGCAATCAGCCCCAGCATTTT.

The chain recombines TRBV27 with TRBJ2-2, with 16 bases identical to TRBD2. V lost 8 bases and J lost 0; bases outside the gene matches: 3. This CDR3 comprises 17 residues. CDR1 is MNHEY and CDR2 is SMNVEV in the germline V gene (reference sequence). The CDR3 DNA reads TGTGCCAGCTCGGGACTAGCGGGGGGGACGAACACCGGGGAGCTGTTTTTT. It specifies CASSGLAGGTNTGELFF.

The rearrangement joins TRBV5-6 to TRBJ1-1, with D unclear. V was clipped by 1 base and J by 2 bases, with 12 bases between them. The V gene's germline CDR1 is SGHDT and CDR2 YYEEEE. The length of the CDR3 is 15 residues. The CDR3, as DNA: TGTGCCAGCAGCTTGTCCCGGGGATTAAACACTGAAGCTTTCTTT. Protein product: CASSLSRGLNTEAFF.

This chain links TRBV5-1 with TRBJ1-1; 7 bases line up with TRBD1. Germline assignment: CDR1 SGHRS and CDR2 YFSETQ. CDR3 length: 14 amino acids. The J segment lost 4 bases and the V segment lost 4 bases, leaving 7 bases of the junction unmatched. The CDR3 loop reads CASSPAGGSTEAFF. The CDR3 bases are TGCGCCAGCAGCCCCGCAGGGGGTAGCACTGAAGCTTTCTTT.

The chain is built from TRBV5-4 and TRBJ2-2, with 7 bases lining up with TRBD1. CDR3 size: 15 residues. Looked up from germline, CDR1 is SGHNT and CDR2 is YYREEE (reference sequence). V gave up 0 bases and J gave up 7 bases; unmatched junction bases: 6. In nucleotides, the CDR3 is TGTGCCAGCAGCTTGGGACAGGGTCGAGGCGGGGAGCTGTTTTTT. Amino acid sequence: CASSLGQGRGGELFF.

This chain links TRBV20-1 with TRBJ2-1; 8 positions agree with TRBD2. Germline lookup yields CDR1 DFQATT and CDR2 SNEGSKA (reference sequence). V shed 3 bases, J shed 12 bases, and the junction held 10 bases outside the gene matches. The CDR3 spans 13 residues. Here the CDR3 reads CSASKGLAERQFF. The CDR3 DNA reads TGCAGTGCTAGTAAAGGACTAGCTGAAAGGCAGTTCTTC.

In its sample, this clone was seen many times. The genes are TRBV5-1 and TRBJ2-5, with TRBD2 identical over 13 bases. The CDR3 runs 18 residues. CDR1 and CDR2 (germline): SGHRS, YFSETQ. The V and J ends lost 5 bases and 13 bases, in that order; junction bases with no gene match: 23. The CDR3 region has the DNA TGCGCCAGCAGTTCTACTAGCGGGGGGGCCGGGATACGGGGACCATCGTACTTC. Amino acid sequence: CASSSTSGGAGIRGPSYF.

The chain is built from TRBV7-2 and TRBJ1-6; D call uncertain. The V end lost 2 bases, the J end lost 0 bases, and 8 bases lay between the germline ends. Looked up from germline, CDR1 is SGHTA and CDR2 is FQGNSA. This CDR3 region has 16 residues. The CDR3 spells CASSLRESSYNSPLHF. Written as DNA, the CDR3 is TGTGCCAGCAGCTTACGGGAGAGCTCCTATAATTCACCCCTCCACTTT. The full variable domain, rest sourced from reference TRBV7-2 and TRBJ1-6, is GAGVSQSPSNKVTEKGKDVELRCDPISGHTALYWYRQSLGQGLEFLIYFQGNSAPDKSGLPSDRFSAERTGGSVSTLTIQRTQQEDSAVYLCASSLRESSYNSPLHFGNGTRLTVT.